The 19 T cell receptor beta chains below were found in one sample sequenced in a study of T cell responses to AZD1222 COVID-19 vaccine. The data were produced by immunoSEQ multiplex PCR, yet TCRdb's version contains in-frame clones alone and is incomplete. The data contain roughly 100,000 clones, 90% of them singletons. Sample: peripheral blood, taken on day 0 of AZD1222 vaccination. The receptors were gathered from an adult in good health.

The rearrangement joins TRBV7-8 to TRBJ1-1; TRBD1 aligns across 8 bases. After removal of 5 bases from V and 4 bases from J, the junction contained 12 bases not matched to a gene. This CDR3 has 16 residues. Germline values: CDR1 SGHVS, CDR2 FQNEAQ. The CDR3 nucleotides are TGTGCCAGCAGCCAACAGACAGGGGCCCGGGGCACTGAAGCTTTCTTT. Its protein is CASSQQTGARGTEAFF. Full variable domain (rest looked up from reference TRBV7-8 and TRBJ1-1): GAGVSQSPRYKVAKRGQDVALRCDPISGHVSLFWYQQALGQGPEFLTYFQNEAQLDKSGLPSDRFFAERPEGSVSTLKIQRTQQEDSAVYLCASSQQTGARGTEAFFGQGTRLTVV.

A single count supports this clone. V usage is TRBV10-3 and J usage is TRBJ2-2; TRBD2 matches at 8 bases. CDR3 length: 14 amino acids. The V and J ends lost 8 bases and 2 bases, in that order; junction bases with no gene match: 4. The germline gives CDR1 ENHRY, CDR2 SYGVKD. As DNA, the CDR3 is TGTGCCATCTCCGGGGGGGCCAACACCGGGGAGCTGTTTTTT. It encodes CAISGGANTGELFF.

V is TRBV24-1 and J is TRBJ2-1; 7 bases fit TRBD2. The germline gives CDR1 KGHDR, CDR2 SFDVKD. The length of the CDR3 is 15 residues. Germline trimming cut 4 bases from V and 9 bases from J; bases unmatched to any gene: 11. In DNA form, the CDR3 reads TGTGCCACCAGTGACATGGGGCGGGGGACTTTTGAGCAGTTCTTC. Its translation is CATSDMGRGTFEQFF.

The chain employs TRBV4-1 and TRBJ2-7; 7 nucleotides align to TRBD1. The germline gives CDR1 MGHRA, CDR2 YSYEKL. CDR3 size: 15 residues. J lost 2 bases, V lost 7 bases, and 11 bases had no gene match. The CDR3 sequence: CASNLNPQGPYEQYF. CDR3 nucleotide sequence: TGCGCCAGCAACCTTAACCCACAGGGGCCCTACGAGCAGTACTTC.

V gene TRBV5-8 combines with J gene TRBJ2-3, with TRBD1 identical over 9 bases. V lost 4 bases and J lost 12; bases outside the gene matches: 9. The CDR3 length is 13 residues. Germline V lookup: CDR1 SGHTS, CDR2 YDEGEE. CDR3 loop: CASSLGQGVTQYF. The CDR3 DNA reads as TGTGCCAGCAGCCTGGGACAGGGCGTAACCCAGTATTTT.

The chain uses TRBV11-3 and TRBJ2-1; no definite D call. V shed 4 bases and J shed 7 bases, with 11 bases lying between them. Germline V CDR1 and CDR2: SGHNT, YENEEA. The CDR3 runs 13 residues. DNA of the CDR3: TGTGCCAGCAGCTCCTCTGGGTGGAATGAGCAGTTCTTC. This encodes CASSSSGWNEQFF.

This clone appeared a single time. The chain uses TRBV19 and TRBJ1-1, with 9 positions matching TRBD1. Trimming cost V 6 bases and J 1 base; bases outside gene matches: 9. Germline V CDR1 and CDR2: LNHDA, SQIVND (reference sequence). CDR3 length: 16 residues. Written as DNA, the CDR3 is TGTGCCAGTAGGTTACCAAGGGGACAGGGGAACACTGAAGCTTTCTTT. This codes for CASRLPRGQGNTEAFF.

This sequence joins TRBV18 and TRBJ1-3; D is uncertain. The germline V gene has CDR1 KGHSH and CDR2 LQKENI. Trimming stripped 2 bases from V and 3 bases from J, with 14 bases between. CDR3 length: 16 amino acids. The CDR3 is CASSPFMRARGNTIYF. CDR3 DNA: TGTGCCAGCTCACCATTCATGCGGGCGCGTGGAAACACCATATATTTT.

In its sample, this clone was seen a few times. This sequence joins TRBV4-1 and TRBJ1-3; D uncertain. This CDR3 contains 16 residues. V lost 0 bases, J lost 0 bases, and 9 bases lay in between. The germline gives CDR1 MGHRA, CDR2 YSYEKL. In DNA, the CDR3 is TGCGCCAGCAGCCAAGATCCGGATTTCTCTGGAAACACCATATATTTT. As protein: CASSQDPDFSGNTIYF.

The J gene is TRBJ2-3, the V gene TRBV27; D remains unclear. V lost 4 bases and J 4 bases, leaving 6 bases between the germline ends. The CDR3 is made up of 12 amino acids. CDR1 is MNHEY, CDR2 SMNVEV, per germline (reference sequence). The CDR3 DNA reads TGTGCCAGCAGTTGGGCGGCAGATACGCAGTATTTT. This sequence encodes CASSWAADTQYF.

The J gene is TRBJ2-3, the V gene TRBV9, with TRBD1 matching over 7 bases. CDR1 and CDR2 (germline): SGDLS, YYNGEE. Trimming took 0 bases from V and 6 from J; bases not matched to a gene: 7. This CDR3 has 15 residues. CDR3 sequence: CASSVAGQVGDTQYF. DNA of the CDR3: TGTGCCAGCAGCGTAGCTGGACAGGTCGGGGATACGCAGTATTTT.

This clone appeared once. The CDR3 sequence is CASSPPGANVLTF. The DNA for the CDR3 is TGTGCCAGCAGCCCGCCTGGGGCCAACGTCCTGACTTTC. V usage is TRBV3-1 (or the pseudogene TRBV3-2) and J usage is TRBJ2-6; no clear D. Germline V CDR1 and CDR2: LGHDT, YNNKEL (reference sequence). Trimming removed 4 bases from V and 2 bases from J, with 3 bases in between. This CDR3 has 13 residues.

The chain employs TRBV23-1 and TRBJ2-7; maybe TRBD2 (6 bases). TRBV23-1 belongs to the ORF category, with a function that is uncertain. The CDR3 runs to 15 residues. Trimming pared 4 bases from V and 4 bases from J, leaving 17 bases between. CDR3 amino acids: CASSPHGGRLYEQYF. The CDR3 DNA follows: TGCGCCAGCAGTCCGCATGGAGGGCGTCTTTACGAGCAGTACTTC.

V gene TRBV5-6 combines with J gene TRBJ2-7; D is perhaps TRBD1 (6 bases). The CDR3 is 17 residues long. Trimming removed 6 bases at V and 2 bases at J, with 24 bases between. Germline V gives CDR1 SGHDT, CDR2 YYEEEE. The CDR3 DNA reads as TGTGCCAGCAACACAGGGCCAATGAAGGCCAATCCCTACGAGCAGTACTTC. Its protein is CASNTGPMKANPYEQYF.

The chain carries TRBV6-5 and TRBJ1-1; 9 bases line up with TRBD1. Germline V gene sequence: CDR1 MNHEY, CDR2 SVGAGI. CDR3 size: 15 residues. With 8 bases clipped from V and 5 bases from J, the junction kept 12 bases outside the gene matches. CDR3 region: CASGGSTGGRTEAFF. CDR3 in DNA: TGTGCCAGCGGGGGTTCAACAGGGGGCCGGACTGAAGCTTTCTTT.

CDR3 coding DNA: TGTGCCAGTAACCCGCGGGGACAGGGGGCGAATGAAGCTTTCTTT. This encodes CASNPRGQGANEAFF. V usage is TRBV19 and J usage is TRBJ1-1; 12 bases agree with TRBD1. Trimming removed 7 bases from V and 7 bases from J; junction bases left unmatched: 10. The CDR3 has 15 residues. Germline V gene sequence: CDR1 LNHDA, CDR2 SQIVND (reference sequence).

The J gene is TRBJ1-6, the V gene TRBV19, with 9 bases fitting TRBD1. J was trimmed by 10 bases and V by 3 bases; bases with no gene match: 10. Per the germline V gene, CDR1 is LNHDA and CDR2 is SQIVND (reference sequence). This CDR3 has 16 residues. CDR3 loop: CASSIYTGTGISPLHF. In DNA form, the CDR3 reads TGTGCCAGTAGTATTTACACCGGGACAGGGATCTCACCCCTCCACTTT.

The chain carries TRBV28 and TRBJ2-7; 8 bases agree with TRBD1. V trimming: 6 bases; J trimming: 3 bases; junction bases outside the gene matches: 10. Germline V CDR1 and CDR2: MDHEN, SYDVKM. The CDR3 length is 15 residues. DNA for the CDR3: TGTGCCAGCAGCCAACCGCCGGGACAGGACTACGAGCAGTACTTC. Amino acids: CASSQPPGQDYEQYF.

Regarding this clone: At one of its ends the junction is not consistent with the germline gene, which may arise from a read error. This chain uses TRBV5-1 with TRBJ2-5; D is possibly TRBD1 or TRBD2 (5 bases each). Looked up from germline, CDR1 is SGHRS and CDR2 is YFSETQ. CDR3 length: 13 residues. This CDR3 reads CASSLGDPEAQYF. In DNA, the CDR3 is TGCGCCAGCAGCTTGGGGGACCCAGAGGCCCAGTACTTC.